This TCR beta chain was found in a study of technical replicates of blood from a few donors. Generated by immunoSEQ multiplex PCR, the TCRdb table keeps only in-frame clones and is missing some. The table records 70,000 to 75,000 clones, around 95% of them present only once. The CDR3 covers 15 residues. V was trimmed by 1 base and J by 3 bases, leaving 13 bases between them. The germline V gene has CDR1 SGDLS and CDR2 YYNGEE. This clonotype was obtained from a human donor in good health. The chain is built from TRBV9 and TRBJ1-1, with D possibly TRBD1 on 5 matching bases. Input material: T cells isolated from PBMCs. CDR3 sequence: CASSVSPREDTEAFF. CDR3 in DNA: TGTGCCAGCAGCGTATCACCCAGGGAAGACACTGAAGCTTTCTTT.